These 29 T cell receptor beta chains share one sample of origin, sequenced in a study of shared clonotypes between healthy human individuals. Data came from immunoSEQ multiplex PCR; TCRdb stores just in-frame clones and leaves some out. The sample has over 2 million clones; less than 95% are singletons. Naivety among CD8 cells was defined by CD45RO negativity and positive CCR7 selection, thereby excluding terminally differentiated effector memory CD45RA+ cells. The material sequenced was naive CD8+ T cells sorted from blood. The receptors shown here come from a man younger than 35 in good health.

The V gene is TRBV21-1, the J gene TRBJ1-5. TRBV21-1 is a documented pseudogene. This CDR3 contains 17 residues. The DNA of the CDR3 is TGTGCCAGCAGCAAAGTCGGGAGTGGGTACAGCAATCAGCCCCAGCATTTT. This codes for CASSKVGSGYSNQPQHF.

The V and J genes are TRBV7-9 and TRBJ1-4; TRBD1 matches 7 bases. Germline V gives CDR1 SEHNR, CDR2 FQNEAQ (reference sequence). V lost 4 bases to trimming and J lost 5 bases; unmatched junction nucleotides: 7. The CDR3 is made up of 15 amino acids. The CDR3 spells CASSSLDRDNEKLFF. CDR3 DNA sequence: TGTGCCAGCAGCTCCTTAGACAGGGACAATGAAAAACTGTTTTTT.

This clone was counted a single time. The CDR3 coding sequence is TGTGCCAGCAGAGGGGGCTCTGAGCAGTTCTTC. Protein product: CASRGGSEQFF. The chain carries TRBV5-6 and TRBJ2-1, with 7 nucleotides matching TRBD1. Losses at the gene ends were 5 bases for V and 9 bases for J; bases not matched to a gene: 2. CDR3 length: 11 residues. Germline V gene sequence: CDR1 SGHDT, CDR2 YYEEEE.

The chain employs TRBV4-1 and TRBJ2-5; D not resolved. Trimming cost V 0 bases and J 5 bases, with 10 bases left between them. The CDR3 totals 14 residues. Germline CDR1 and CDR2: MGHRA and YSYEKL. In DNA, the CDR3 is TGCGCCAGCAGCCAAGAGCCGAACCTTGAGACCCAGTACTTC. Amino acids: CASSQEPNLETQYF.

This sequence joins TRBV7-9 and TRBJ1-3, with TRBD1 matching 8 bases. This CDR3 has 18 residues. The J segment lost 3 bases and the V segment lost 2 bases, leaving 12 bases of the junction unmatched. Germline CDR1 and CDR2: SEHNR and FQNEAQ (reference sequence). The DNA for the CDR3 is TGTGCCAGCAGCTTATTAGAAATCAGGGGGCTCGATGGAAACACCATATATTTT. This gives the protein CASSLLEIRGLDGNTIYF.

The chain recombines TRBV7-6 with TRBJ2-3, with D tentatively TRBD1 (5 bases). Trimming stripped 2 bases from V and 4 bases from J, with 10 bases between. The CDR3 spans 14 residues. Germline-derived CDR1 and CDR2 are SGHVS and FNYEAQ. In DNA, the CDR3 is TGTGCCAGCAGCTTACAGGGATGGTCAGATACGCAGTATTTT. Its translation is CASSLQGWSDTQYF.

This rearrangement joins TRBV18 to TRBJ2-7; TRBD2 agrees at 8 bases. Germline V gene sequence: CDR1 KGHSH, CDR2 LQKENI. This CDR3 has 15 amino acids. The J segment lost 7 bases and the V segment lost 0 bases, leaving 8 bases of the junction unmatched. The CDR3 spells CASSPPGAGEWEQYF. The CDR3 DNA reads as TGTGCCAGCTCACCACCGGGAGCGGGAGAGTGGGAGCAGTACTTC.

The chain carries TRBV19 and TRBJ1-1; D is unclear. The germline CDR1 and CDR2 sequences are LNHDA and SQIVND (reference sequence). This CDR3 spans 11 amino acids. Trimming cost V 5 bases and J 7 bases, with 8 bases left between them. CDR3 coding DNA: TGTGCCAGTAGTGTCGGTCTTGAAGCTTTCTTT. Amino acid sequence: CASSVGLEAFF.

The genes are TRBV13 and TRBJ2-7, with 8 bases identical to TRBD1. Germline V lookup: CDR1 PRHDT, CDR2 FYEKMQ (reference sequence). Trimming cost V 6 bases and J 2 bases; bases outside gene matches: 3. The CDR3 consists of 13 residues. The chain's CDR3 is CASRGQEPYEQYF. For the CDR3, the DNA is TGTGCCAGCAGGGGACAGGAACCCTACGAGCAGTACTTC.

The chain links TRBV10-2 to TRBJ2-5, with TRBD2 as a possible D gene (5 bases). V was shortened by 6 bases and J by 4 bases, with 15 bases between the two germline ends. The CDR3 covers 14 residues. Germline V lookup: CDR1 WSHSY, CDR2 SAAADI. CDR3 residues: CASRSERLAETQYF. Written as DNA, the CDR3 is TGCGCCAGCAGAAGTGAGAGGCTAGCAGAGACCCAGTACTTC.

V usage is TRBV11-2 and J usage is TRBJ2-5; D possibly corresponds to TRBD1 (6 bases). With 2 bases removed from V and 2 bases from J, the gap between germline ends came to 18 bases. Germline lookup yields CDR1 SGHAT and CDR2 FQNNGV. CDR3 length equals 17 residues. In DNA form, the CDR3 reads TGTGCCAGCAGCTTAAGGGGGTTGTTGGCGCCTCAAGAGACCCAGTACTTC. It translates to CASSLRGLLAPQETQYF.

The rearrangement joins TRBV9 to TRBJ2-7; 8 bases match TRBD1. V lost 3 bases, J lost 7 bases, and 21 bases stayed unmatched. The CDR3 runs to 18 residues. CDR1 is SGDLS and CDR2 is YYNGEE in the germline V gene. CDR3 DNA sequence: TGTGCCAGCAGCGCCTCCATCTCTGGGGCAGGGGGCGCGGGTGAGCAGTACTTC. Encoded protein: CASSASISGAGGAGEQYF. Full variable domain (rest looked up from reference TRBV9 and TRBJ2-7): DSGVTQTPKHLITATGQRVTLRCSPRSGDLSVYWYQQSLDQGLQFLIQYYNGEERAKGNILERFSAQQFPDLHSELNLSSLELGDSALYFCASSASISGAGGAGEQYFGPGTRLTVT.

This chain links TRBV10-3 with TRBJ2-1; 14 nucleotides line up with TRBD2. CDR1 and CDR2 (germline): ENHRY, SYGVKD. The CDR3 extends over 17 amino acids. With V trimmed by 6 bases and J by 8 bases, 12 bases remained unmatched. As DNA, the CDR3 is TGTGCCATCAGCTCGATCTTGGGACTAGCGGGAGATGATGAGCAGTTCTTC. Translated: CAISSILGLAGDDEQFF.

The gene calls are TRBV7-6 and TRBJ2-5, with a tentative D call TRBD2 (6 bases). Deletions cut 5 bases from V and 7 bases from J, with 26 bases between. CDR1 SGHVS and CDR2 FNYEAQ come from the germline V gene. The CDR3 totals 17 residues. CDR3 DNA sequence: TGTGCCAGCAGCCCGGCCGTCGATAGCGGTTTATACGGGACCCAGTACTTC. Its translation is CASSPAVDSGLYGTQYF.

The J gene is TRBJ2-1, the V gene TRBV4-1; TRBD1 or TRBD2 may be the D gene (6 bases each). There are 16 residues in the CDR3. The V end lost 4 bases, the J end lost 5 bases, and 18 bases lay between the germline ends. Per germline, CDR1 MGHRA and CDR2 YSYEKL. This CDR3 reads CASSPLMFGGHNEQFF. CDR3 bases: TGCGCCAGCAGCCCCTTGATGTTTGGGGGGCACAATGAGCAGTTCTTC.

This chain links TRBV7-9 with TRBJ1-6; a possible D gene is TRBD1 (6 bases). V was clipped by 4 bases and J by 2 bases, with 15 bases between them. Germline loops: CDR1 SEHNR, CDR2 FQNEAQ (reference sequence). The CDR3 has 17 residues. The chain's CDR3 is CASSSNAQGPYNSPLHF. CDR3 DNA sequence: TGTGCCAGCAGCTCAAATGCCCAGGGGCCCTATAATTCACCCCTCCACTTT.

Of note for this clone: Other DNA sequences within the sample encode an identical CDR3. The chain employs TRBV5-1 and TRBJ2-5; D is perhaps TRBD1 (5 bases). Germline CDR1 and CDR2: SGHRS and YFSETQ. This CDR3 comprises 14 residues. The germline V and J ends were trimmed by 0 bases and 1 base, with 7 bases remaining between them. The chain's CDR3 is CASSLGDSQETQYF. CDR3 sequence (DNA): TGCGCCAGCAGCTTGGGAGACAGCCAAGAGACCCAGTACTTC.

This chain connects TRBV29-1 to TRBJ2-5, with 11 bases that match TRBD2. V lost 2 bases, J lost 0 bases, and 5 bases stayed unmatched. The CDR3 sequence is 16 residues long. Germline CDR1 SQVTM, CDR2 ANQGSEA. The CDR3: CSVEPLTSGDQETQYF. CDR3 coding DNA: TGCAGCGTTGAACCCCTGACTAGCGGGGACCAAGAGACCCAGTACTTC.

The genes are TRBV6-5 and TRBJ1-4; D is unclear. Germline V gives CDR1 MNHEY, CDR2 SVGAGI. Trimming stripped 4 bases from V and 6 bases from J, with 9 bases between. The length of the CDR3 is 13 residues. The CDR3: CASSLQHYEKLFF. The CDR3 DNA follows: TGTGCCAGCAGTTTGCAACACTATGAAAAACTGTTTTTT.

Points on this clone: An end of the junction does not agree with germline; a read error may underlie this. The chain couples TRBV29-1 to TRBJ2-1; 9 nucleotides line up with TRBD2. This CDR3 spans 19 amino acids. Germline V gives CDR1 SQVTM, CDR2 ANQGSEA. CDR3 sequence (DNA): TGCAGCGTTGACAATAGTGTAAGCGGGGGGCCGTACCCTTACAATGCGCAGTTCTTC. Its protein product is CSVDNSVSGGPYPYNAQFF.

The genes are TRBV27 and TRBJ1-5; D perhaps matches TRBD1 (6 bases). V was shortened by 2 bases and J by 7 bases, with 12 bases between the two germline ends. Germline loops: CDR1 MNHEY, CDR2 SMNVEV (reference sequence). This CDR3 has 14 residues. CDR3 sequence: CASSLDSGVQPQHF. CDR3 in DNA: TGTGCCAGCAGTTTAGATTCAGGGGTGCAGCCCCAGCATTTT.

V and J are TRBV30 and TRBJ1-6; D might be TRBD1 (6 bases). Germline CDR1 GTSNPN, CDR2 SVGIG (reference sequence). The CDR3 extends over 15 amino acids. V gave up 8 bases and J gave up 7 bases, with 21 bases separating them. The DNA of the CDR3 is TGTGCCGGCCAGGAGAGGGGGATCACAAATTCACCCCTCCACTTT. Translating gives CAGQERGITNSPLHF.

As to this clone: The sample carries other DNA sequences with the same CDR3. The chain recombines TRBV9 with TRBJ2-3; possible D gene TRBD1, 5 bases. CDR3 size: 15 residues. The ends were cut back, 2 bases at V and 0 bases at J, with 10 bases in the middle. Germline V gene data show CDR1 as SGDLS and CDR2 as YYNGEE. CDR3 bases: TGTGCCAGCAGCGTTGATGGGGCTAGCACAGATACGCAGTATTTT. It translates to CASSVDGASTDTQYF.

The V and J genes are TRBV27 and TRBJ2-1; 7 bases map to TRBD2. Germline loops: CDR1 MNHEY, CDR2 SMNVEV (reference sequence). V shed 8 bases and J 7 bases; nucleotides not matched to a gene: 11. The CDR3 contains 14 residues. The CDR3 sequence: CASLPSLGGNEQFF. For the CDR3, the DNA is TGTGCCAGCCTACCTTCCCTCGGGGGGAATGAGCAGTTCTTC.

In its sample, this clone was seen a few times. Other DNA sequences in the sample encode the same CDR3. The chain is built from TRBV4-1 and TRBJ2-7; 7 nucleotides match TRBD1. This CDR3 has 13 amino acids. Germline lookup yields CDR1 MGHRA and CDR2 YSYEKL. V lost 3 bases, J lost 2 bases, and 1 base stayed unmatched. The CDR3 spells CASSQGQTYEQYF. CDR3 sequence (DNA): TGCGCCAGCAGCCAGGGACAGACCTACGAGCAGTACTTC.

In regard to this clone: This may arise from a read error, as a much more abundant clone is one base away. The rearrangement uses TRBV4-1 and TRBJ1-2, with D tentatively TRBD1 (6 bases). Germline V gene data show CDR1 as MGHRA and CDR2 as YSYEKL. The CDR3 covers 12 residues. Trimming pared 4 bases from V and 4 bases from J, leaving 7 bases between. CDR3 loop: CASSPDSYGYTF. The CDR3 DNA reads TGCGCCAGCAGCCCGGACAGCTATGGCTACACCTTC.

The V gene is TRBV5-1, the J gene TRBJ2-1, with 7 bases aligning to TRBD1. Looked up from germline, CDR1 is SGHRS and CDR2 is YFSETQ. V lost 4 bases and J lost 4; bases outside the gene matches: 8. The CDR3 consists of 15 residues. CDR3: CASSPGRDRYNEQFF. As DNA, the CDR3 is TGCGCCAGCAGCCCTGGTAGGGACAGATACAATGAGCAGTTCTTC. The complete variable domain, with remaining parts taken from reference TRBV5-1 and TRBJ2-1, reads KAGVTQTPRYLIKTRGQQVTLSCSPISGHRSVSWYQQTPGQGLQFLFEYFSETQRNKGNFPGRFSGRQFSNSRSEMNVSTLELGDSALYLCASSPGRDRYNEQFFGPGTRLTVL.

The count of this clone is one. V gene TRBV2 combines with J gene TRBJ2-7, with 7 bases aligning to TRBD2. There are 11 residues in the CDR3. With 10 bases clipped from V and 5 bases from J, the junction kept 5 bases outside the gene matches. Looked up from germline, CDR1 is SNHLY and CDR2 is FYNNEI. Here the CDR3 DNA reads TGTGCCACCTCGGGGGGACACGAGCAGTACTTC. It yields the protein CATSGGHEQYF.

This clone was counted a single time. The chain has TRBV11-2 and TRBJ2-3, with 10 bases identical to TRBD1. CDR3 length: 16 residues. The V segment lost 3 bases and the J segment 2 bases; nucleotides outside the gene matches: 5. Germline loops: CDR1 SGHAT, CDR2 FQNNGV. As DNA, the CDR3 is TGTGCCAGCAGCTTCGTGGGACAGGGGTTCACAGATACGCAGTATTTT. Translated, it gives CASSFVGQGFTDTQYF. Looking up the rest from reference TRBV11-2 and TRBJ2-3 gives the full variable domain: EAGVAQSPRYKIIEKRQSVAFWCNPISGHATLYWYQQILGQGPKLLIQFQNNGVVDDSQLPKDRFSAERLKGVDSTLKIQPAKLEDSAVYLCASSFVGQGFTDTQYFGPGTRLTVL.